This is a list of T cell receptor beta chains from one sample in a study of T cells after yellow fever vaccination. Each CDR3 protein is one row after TCRdb ran MiXCR on the 5' RACE reads. Of fewer than 150,000 distinct CDR3 sequences detected, 7.7% appear once; the ten largest clones hold under 0.85%. The material sequenced was CD4+ T cells sorted from PBMCs, taken 5 days after the yellow fever booster vaccination. These receptors came from a young man who received the YFV17D yellow fever vaccine. CDR3s include the opening cysteine and the closing phenylalanine or tryptophan. The order of the fields is D gene, clone size, J gene, V gene, CDR3 DNA, CDR3 protein. A D gene is named only where the DNA matches it firmly. Not every row has a clone size; where given, it reads once, few, many or a size class.

TRBD2 | many | TRBJ2-3 | TRBV7-2 | TGTGCCAGCAGCCCGCCGGGACTAGCGGTGAATACGCAGTATTTT | CASSPPGLAVNTQYF
TRBD1 | many | TRBJ2-2 | TRBV27 | TGTGCCAGCAGTTTATTCCCCTCCGTCACAGGGGGCACCGGGGAGCTGTTTTTT | CASSLFPSVTGGTGELFF
- | many | TRBJ1-1 | TRBV7-9 | TGTGCCAGCAACCAAGGACAGTCGAACACTGAAGCTTTCTTT | CASNQGQSNTEAFF
- | many | TRBJ2-5 | TRBV20-1 | TGCAGTGCTAGAGATCCGGGAGCATGGAAGACCCAGTACTTC | CSARDPGAWKTQYF
- | many | TRBJ2-7 | TRBV20-1 | TGCAGTGCCACAGGGGGGGATTCCTACGAGCAGTACTTC | CSATGGDSYEQYF
- | - | TRBJ1-1 | TRBV7-2 | TGTGCCAGCAGCTTAGAGGTGGGGAGGGACACTGAAGCTTTCTTT | CASSLEVGRDTEAFF
- | many | TRBJ2-7 | TRBV25-1 | TGTGCCAGCAGTGGGGGATACGACGAGCAGTACTTC | CASSGGYDEQYF
- | many | TRBJ2-3 | TRBV21-1 | TGTGCCAGCAGCAAAGCCCCCGGAGGGGGCACAGATACGCAGTATTTT | CASSKAPGGGTDTQYF
TRBD1 | many | TRBJ2-7 | TRBV6-5 | TGTGCCAGCAGTTACGGGACAGGAGGATACGAGCAGTACTTC | CASSYGTGGYEQYF
TRBD2 | many | TRBJ2-5 | TRBV7-9 | TGTGCCAGCAGCTGGATACTAGCGGGGTCACAAGAGACCCAGTACTTC | CASSWILAGSQETQYF
TRBD2 | many | TRBJ2-7 | TRBV12-3/TRBV12-4 | TGTGCCAGCAGTTTAGGACTAGCGGGAGGGTGGAACGAGCAGTACTTC | CASSLGLAGGWNEQYF
- | many | TRBJ2-5 | TRBV23-1 | TGCGCCAGCAGTCCCCCCAGGGCCGAGCGGACAGAGGAGACCCAGTACTTC | CASSPPRAERTEETQYF
- | many | TRBJ2-1 | TRBV10-2 | TGCGCCAGCAATGGGCTGGGTTCTGGGGCAGAGCAGTTCTTC | CASNGLGSGAEQFF
TRBD2 | many | TRBJ2-2 | TRBV5-6 | TGTGCCAGCATCCCTAGCGGGAGGGCCAACACCGGGGAGCTGTTTTTT | CASIPSGRANTGELFF
- | many | TRBJ2-1 | TRBV7-7 | TGTGCCAGCAGCCCAGGGACCTACAATGAGCAGTTCTTC | CASSPGTYNEQFF
TRBD1 | many | TRBJ2-3 | TRBV20-1 | TGCAGTGCTAGAGGGACAGGGATGGGAGTAAGCACAGATACGCAGTATTTT | CSARGTGMGVSTDTQYF
- | many | TRBJ2-1 | TRBV29-1 | TGCAGCGTTGAGGCGGGCGGTGGCTACAATGAGCAGTTCTTC | CSVEAGGGYNEQFF
- | - | TRBJ2-7 | TRBV7-9 | TGTGCCAGCAGTTCCCTCCGGGGGCGGCGGGTGGTGCAGTACTTC | CASSSLRGRRVVQYF